This record covers a single TCR beta chain. The target antigen is unknown. Method: immunoSEQ multiplex PCR; TCRdb's copy keeps in-frame clones and lacks some. The profile shows 55,000 to 75,000 clones, about 85% of them singletons. This sample was included in a study of OX40 agonist ivuxolimab in advanced cancers. Study in general: Dose-escalation patients were diagnosed with hepatocellular carcinoma, melanoma, renal cell cancer or head and neck cancer.

Study conclusions and caveats: At 0.1 to 3.0 mg/kg and by week 6, clonal expansion occurred in CD4+ and CD8+ blood T cells. The specificity for antigen of the expanded peripheral T cells was not determined. Averaging showed that CD8+ T cells had more expanded clones than CD4+ did.

Per the germline V gene, CDR1 is GTSNPN and CDR2 is SVGIG (reference sequence). V trimming: 1 base; J trimming: 4 bases; junction bases outside the gene matches: 3. The CDR3 has 14 amino acids. V is TRBV30 and J is TRBJ2-3; 9 bases fit TRBD2. The sequence was obtained from an adult with an advanced solid tumor such as melanoma, head and neck, liver or kidney cancer. Sequencing was performed on CD4+ or CD8+ T cells sorted from blood, taken in a trial of the OX40 agonist ivuxolimab. Here the CDR3 DNA reads TGTGCCTGGAGTGAGGCTAGCGGGGCAGATACGCAGTATTTT. It codes for CAWSEASGADTQYF.